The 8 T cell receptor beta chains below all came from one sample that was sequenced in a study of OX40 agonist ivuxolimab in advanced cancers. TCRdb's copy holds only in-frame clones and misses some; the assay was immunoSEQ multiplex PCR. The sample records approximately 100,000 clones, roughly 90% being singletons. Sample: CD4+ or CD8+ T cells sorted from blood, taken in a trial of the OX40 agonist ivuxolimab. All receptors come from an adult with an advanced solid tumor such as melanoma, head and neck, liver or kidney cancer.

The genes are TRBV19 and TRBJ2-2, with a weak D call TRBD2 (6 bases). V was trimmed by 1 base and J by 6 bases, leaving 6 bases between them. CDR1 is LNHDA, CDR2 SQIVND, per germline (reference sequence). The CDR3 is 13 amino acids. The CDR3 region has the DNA TGTGCCAGTAGTATAGGACTAGCCGGGGAGCTGTTTTTT. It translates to CASSIGLAGELFF.

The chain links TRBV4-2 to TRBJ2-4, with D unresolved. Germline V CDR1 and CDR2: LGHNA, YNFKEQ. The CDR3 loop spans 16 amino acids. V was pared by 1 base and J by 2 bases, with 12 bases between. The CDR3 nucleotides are TGTGCCAGCAGCCAAGCGTGGGTAGGATCCAAAAACATTCAGTACTTC. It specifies CASSQAWVGSKNIQYF.

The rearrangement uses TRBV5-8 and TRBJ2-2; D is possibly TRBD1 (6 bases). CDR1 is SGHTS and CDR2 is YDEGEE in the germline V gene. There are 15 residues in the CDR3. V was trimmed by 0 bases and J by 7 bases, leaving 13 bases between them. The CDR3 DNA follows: TGTGCCAGCAGCTTGGGTCGCCAGGGGATCGGGGAGCTGTTTTTT. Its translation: CASSLGRQGIGELFF.

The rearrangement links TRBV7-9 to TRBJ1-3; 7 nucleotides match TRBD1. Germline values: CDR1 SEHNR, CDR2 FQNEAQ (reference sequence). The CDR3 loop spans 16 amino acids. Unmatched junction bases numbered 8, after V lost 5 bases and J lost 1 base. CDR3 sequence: CASSRGQPESGNTIYF. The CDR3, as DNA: TGTGCCAGCAGCAGGGGACAGCCAGAATCTGGAAACACCATATATTTT.

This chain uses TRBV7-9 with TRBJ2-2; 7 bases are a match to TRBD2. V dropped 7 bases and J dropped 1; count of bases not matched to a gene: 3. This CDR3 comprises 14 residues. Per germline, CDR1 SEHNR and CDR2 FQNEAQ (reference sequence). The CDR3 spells CASTWEGNTGELFF. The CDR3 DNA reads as TGTGCCAGCACCTGGGAGGGGAACACCGGGGAGCTGTTTTTT. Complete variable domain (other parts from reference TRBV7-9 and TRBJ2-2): DTGVSQNPRHKITKRGQNVTFRCDPISEHNRLYWYRQTLGQGPEFLTYFQNEAQLEKSRLLSDRFSAERPKGSFSTLEIQRTEQGDSAMYLCASTWEGNTGELFFGEGSRLTVL.

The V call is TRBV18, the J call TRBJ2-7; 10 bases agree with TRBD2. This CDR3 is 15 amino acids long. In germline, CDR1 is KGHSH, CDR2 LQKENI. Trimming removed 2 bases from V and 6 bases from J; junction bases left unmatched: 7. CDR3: CASSPSLAGVGEQYF. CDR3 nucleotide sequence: TGTGCCAGCTCACCATCGCTAGCGGGAGTTGGCGAGCAGTACTTC.

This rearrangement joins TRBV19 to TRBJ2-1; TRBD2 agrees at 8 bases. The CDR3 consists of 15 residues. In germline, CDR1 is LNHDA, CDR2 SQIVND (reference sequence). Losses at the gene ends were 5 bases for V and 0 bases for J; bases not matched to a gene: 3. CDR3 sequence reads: CASSPSGSSYNEQFF. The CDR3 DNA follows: TGTGCCAGTAGTCCGAGCGGGAGCTCCTACAATGAGCAGTTCTTC. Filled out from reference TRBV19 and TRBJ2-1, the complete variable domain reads DGGITQSPKYLFRKEGQNVTLSCEQNLNHDAMYWYRQDPGQGLRLIYYSQIVNDFQKGDIAEGYSVSREKKESFPLTVTSAQKNPTAFYLCASSPSGSSYNEQFFGPGTRLTVL.

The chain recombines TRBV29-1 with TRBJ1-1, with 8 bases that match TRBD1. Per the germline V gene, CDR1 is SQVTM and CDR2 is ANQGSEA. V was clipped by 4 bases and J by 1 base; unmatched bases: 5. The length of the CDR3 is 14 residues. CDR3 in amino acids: CSVVKTGENTEAFF. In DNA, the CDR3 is TGCAGCGTTGTTAAGACAGGGGAGAACACTGAAGCTTTCTTT.